Listed here are 6 T cell receptor beta chains from one sample, sequenced in a study of human T cells and chemical hapten exposure. In TCRdb, the RACE reads were re-called with MiXCR into one record per CDR3 protein. The profile shows about 380,000 distinct CDR3 sequences, roughly 4.8% of them singletons. Time point here: patch test 1, 2 weeks after DPC sensitization. As for treatment: therapeutic diphenylcyclopropenone sensitization with weekly scalp DPC. The sequencing used whole blood, collected in connection with sensitization to the hapten diphenylcyclopropenone (DPC). All receptors come from a woman aged 50 to 65 with alopecia areata. Some clones in this sample may be carry-over from other donors' samples.

This clonotype appeared a few times. This chain connects TRBV7-2 to TRBJ2-7; 7 positions match TRBD1. Germline V gene lookup returns CDR1 SGHTA and CDR2 FQGNSA. Germline trimming cut 2 bases from V and 2 bases from J; bases unmatched to any gene: 6. The CDR3 has 15 amino acids. This CDR3 is CASSLMMGQPYEQYF. CDR3 nucleotide sequence: TGTGCCAGCAGCTTAATGATGGGACAGCCCTACGAGCAGTACTTC.

As to this clonotype: This may stem from a read error, because a much larger clone lies one nucleotide away. The genes are TRBV3-1 and TRBJ2-1, with D unresolved. CDR3 length equals 13 residues. V was trimmed by 0 bases and J by 15 bases, leaving 15 bases between them. CDR1 and CDR2 from the germline V gene are LGHDT and YNNKEL (reference sequence). CDR3 protein: CASSQDTVGWRFF. For the CDR3, the DNA is TGTGCCAGCAGCCAAGATACGGTTGGGTGGCGGTTCTTC.

This chain links TRBV29-1 with TRBJ1-5, with D hard to call. The V end was cut by 7 bases, the J end by 0 bases, with 10 bases between. The CDR3 covers 13 residues. The V gene's germline CDR1 is SQVTM and CDR2 ANQGSEA. DNA for the CDR3: TGCAGCGCCCCCCGATCTAGCAATCAGCCCCAGCATTTT. Translating gives CSAPRSSNQPQHF.

This chain links TRBV20-1 with TRBJ2-3; 8 nucleotides align to TRBD2. J gave up 2 bases and V 3 bases, and 7 bases lay outside the gene matches. Germline CDR1 and CDR2: DFQATT and SNEGSKA (reference sequence). The CDR3 is made up of 15 amino acids. CDR3 protein: CSASRLAGHTDTQYF. For the CDR3, the DNA is TGCAGTGCTAGTCGGCTAGCGGGCCACACAGATACGCAGTATTTT.

This clonotype was counted a few times. V usage is TRBV5-1 and J usage is TRBJ2-2; 7 bases fit TRBD1. J gave up 7 bases and V 7 bases, and 10 bases lay outside the gene matches. Germline V gene sequence: CDR1 SGHRS, CDR2 YFSETQ. The CDR3 covers 14 residues. This CDR3 is CASEKGGNGGELFF. The CDR3 DNA follows: TGCGCCAGCGAAAAAGGGGGCAACGGCGGGGAGCTGTTTTTT.

This clonotype occurred many times. This chain links TRBV4-1 with TRBJ2-1; a weak D match, TRBD2 (6 bases). The V and J ends lost 3 bases and 9 bases respectively, with 9 bases between them. In germline, CDR1 is MGHRA, CDR2 YSYEKL. This CDR3 spans 12 amino acids. The CDR3 DNA reads as TGCGCCAGCAGCCAGGCGGGGTTTGAGCAGTTCTTC. It encodes CASSQAGFEQFF.